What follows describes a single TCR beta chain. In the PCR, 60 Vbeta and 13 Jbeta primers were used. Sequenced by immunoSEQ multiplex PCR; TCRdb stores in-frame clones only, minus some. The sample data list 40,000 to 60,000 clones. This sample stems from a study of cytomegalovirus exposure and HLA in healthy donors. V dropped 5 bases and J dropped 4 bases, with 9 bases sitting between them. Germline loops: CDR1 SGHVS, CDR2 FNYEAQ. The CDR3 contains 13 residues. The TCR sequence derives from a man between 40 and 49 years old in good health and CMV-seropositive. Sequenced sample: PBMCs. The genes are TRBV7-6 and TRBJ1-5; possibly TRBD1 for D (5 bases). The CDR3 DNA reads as TGTGCCAGCAGCGCGGGACCAAATCAGCCCCAGCATTTT. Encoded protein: CASSAGPNQPQHF.